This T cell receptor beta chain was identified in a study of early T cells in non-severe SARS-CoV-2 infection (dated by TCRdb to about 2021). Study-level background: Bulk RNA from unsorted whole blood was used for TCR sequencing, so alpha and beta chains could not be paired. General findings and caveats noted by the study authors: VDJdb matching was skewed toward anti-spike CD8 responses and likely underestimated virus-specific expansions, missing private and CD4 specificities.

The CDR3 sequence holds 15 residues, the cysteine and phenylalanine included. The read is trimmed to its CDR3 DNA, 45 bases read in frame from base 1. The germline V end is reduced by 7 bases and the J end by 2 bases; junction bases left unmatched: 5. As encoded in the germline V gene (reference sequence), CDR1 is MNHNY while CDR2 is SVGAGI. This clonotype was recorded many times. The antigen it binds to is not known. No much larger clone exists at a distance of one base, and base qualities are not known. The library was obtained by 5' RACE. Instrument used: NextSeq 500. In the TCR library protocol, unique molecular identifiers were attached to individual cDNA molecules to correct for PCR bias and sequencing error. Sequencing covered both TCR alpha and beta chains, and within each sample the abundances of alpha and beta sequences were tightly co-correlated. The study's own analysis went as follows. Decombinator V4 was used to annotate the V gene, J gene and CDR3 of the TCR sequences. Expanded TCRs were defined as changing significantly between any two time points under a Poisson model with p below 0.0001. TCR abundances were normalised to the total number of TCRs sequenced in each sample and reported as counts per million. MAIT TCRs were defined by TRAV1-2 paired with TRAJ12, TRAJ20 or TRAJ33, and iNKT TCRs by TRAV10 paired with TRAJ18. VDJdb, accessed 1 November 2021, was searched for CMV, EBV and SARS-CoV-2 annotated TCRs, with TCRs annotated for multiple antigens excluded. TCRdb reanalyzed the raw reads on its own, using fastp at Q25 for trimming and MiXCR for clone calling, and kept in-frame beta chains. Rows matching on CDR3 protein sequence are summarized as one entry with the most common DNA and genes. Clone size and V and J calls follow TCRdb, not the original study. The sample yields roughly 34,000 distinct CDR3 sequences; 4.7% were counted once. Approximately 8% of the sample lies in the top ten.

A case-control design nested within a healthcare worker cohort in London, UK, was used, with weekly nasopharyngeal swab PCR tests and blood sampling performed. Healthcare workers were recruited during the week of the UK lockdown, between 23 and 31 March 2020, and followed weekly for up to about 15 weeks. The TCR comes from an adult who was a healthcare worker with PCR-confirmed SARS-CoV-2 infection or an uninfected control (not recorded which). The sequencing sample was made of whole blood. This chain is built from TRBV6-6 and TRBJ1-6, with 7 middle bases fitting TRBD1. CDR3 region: CASNLQGAYNSPLHF. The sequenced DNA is TGTGCCAGCAATCTCCAGGGGGCCTATAATTCACCCCTCCACTTT.